This T cell receptor (beta chain) was found in a study of control samples from healthy donors and cancer patients. The V gene lost 5 bases and the J gene lost 5 bases, with 19 bases spanning the gap. The germline gives CDR1 LNHDA, CDR2 SQIVND (reference sequence). The CDR3 contains 15 residues. The table came from immunoSEQ multiplex PCR; TCRdb's copy has only in-frame clones and leaves some out. The profile shows tens of thousands of clones, around nine tenths of them singletons. This TCR was recovered from a woman aged 45-60 years in good health. The chain is built from TRBV19 and TRBJ2-7; D might be TRBD1 or TRBD2, each matching 5 bases. Specimen: blood. The CDR3 coding sequence is TGTGCCAGTAGTTCAACCGGGACCAGCTGGGACGAGCAGTACTTC. Its protein product is CASSSTGTSWDEQYF.